Presented here are 2 T cell receptor beta chains from one specimen sequenced in a study of CD8 T cells in ankylosing spondylitis. TCRdb independently ran MiXCR on the 5' RACE reads; one entry per CDR3 protein. Of 250,000 to 350,000 distinct CDR3 sequences in the sample, approximately 20% were seen once. The sequenced sample consisted of blood, either unsorted or a sorted T cell fraction (not recorded which). The receptors were sampled from a male donor with ankylosing spondylitis or in good health (not recorded which).

This clonotype was found a few times. CDR3 sequence reads: CASSLASGRDTEAFF. The CDR3 bases are TGCGCCAGCAGCTTGGCCAGCGGCAGGGACACTGAAGCTTTCTTT. The gene calls are TRBV5-1 and TRBJ1-1; the D gene is possibly TRBD1 (5 bases). CDR3 length equals 15 residues. The ends were cut back, 0 bases at V and 3 bases at J, with 12 bases in the middle. CDR1 and CDR2 (germline): SGHRS, YFSETQ. The full variable domain, in which reference TRBV5-1 and TRBJ1-1 provide the parts outside the CDR3, is KAGVTQTPRYLIKTRGQQVTLSCSPISGHRSVSWYQQTPGQGLQFLFEYFSETQRNKGNFPGRFSGRQFSNSRSEMNVSTLELGDSALYLCASSLASGRDTEAFFGQGTRLTVV.

This clonotype appeared once. The chain carries TRBV28 and TRBJ1-4, with a possible D match to TRBD1 (5 bases). This CDR3 has 15 amino acids. V lost 6 bases and J 5 bases, leaving 16 bases between the germline ends. CDR1 is MDHEN and CDR2 is SYDVKM in the germline V gene. The CDR3 sequence is CASSSPGARNEKLFF. CDR3 coding DNA: TGTGCCAGCAGCTCGCCCGGGGCAAGAAATGAAAAACTGTTTTTT.